This T cell receptor beta chain was identified in a study of blood T cell repertoires in COVID-19. Looking at the study overall: There were acute and convalescent COVID-19 samples, and they came from the United States, Italy and Spain.

The protocol was immunoSEQ multiplex PCR, while the TCRdb copy is restricted to in-frame clones and leaves out a portion. The sample carries fewer than 85,000 clones, around 85% recorded once. Germline V gene data show CDR1 as MNHNY and CDR2 as SVGAGI (reference sequence). V was pared by 7 bases and J by 5 bases, with 9 bases between. This CDR3 is 13 amino acids long. The genes are TRBV6-6 and TRBJ1-6; tentative D call: TRBD1 (6 bases). This clonotype originated in a man older than 75 with acute or convalescent COVID-19. Sample: peripheral blood. The CDR3 DNA reads as TGTGCCAGCACAGGGGCACATAATTCACCCCTCCACTTT. It specifies CASTGAHNSPLHF.